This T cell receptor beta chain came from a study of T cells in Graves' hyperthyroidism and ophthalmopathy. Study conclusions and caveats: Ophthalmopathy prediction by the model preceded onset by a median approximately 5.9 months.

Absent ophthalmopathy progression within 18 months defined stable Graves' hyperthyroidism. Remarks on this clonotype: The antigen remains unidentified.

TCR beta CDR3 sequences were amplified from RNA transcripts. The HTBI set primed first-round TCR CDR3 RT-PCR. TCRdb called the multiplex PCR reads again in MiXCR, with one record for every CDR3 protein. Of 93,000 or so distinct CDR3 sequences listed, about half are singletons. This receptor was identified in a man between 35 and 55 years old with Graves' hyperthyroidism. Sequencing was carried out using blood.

CDR3 coding DNA: TGTGCCAGTAGTACCCCAGGGATCACTGAAGCTTTCTTT. Amino acid sequence: CASSTPGITEAFF. The chain recombines TRBV19 with TRBJ1-1, with TRBD1 as a possible D gene (5 bases). CDR1 and CDR2 (germline): LNHDA, SQIVND (reference sequence). The V end lost 4 bases, the J end lost 4 bases, and 10 bases lay between the germline ends. The CDR3 has 13 residues.